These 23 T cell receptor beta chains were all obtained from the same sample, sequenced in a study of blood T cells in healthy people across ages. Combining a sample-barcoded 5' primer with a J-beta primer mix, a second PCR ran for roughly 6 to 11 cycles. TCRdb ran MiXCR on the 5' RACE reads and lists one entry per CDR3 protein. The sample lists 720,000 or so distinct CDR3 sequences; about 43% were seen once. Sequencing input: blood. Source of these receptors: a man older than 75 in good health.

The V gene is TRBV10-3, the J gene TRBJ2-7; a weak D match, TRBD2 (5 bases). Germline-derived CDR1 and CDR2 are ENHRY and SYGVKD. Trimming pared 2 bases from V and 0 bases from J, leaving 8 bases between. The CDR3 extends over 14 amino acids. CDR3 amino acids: CAISEQRDSYEQYF. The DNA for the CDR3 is TGTGCCATCAGTGAGCAACGGGACTCCTACGAGCAGTACTTC.

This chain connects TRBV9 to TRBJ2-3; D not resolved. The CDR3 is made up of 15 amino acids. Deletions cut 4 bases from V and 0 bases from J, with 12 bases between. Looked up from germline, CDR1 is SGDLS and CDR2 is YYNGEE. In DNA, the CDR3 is TGTGCCAGCAGCCACCTCGGGCATAGCACAGATACGCAGTATTTT. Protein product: CASSHLGHSTDTQYF.

CDR3 nucleotides: TGTGCCAGCAGTGAAGCGCTTCTAGCGGCCAAATCCGACGTGCAGTTCTTC. Encoded protein: CASSEALLAAKSDVQFF. The V and J genes are TRBV2 and TRBJ2-1; 7 bases match TRBD2. Germline trimming cut 0 bases from V and 12 bases from J; bases unmatched to any gene: 17. Germline CDR1 SNHLY, CDR2 FYNNEI. There are 17 residues in the CDR3.

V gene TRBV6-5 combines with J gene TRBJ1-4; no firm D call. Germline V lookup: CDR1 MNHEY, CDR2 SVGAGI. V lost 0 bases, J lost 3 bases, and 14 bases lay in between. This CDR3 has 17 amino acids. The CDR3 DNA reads TGTGCCAGCAGTTACTCCCTGGGGTTGGGAGCTAATGAAAAACTGTTTTTT. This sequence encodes CASSYSLGLGANEKLFF.

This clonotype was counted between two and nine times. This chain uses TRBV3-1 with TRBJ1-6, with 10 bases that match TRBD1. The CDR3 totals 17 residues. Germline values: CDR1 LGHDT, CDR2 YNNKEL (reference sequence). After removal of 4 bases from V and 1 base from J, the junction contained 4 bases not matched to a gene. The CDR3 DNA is TGTGCCAGCAGCCGCCCGGGACAGGGGTCCTATAATTCACCCCTCCACTTT. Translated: CASSRPGQGSYNSPLHF.

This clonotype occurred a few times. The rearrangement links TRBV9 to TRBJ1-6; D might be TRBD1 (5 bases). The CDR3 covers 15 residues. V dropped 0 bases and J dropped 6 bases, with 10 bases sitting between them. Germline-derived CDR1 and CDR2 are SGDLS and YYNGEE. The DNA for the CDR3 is TGTGCCAGCAGCGTAGGGGGCGCGGGTAATTCACCCCTCCACTTT. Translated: CASSVGGAGNSPLHF.

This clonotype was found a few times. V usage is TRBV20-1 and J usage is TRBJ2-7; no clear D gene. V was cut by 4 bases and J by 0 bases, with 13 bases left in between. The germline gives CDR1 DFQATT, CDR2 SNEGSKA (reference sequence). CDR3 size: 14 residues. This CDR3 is CSATPWTSSYEQYF. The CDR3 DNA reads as TGCAGTGCTACCCCATGGACCAGCTCCTACGAGCAGTACTTC.

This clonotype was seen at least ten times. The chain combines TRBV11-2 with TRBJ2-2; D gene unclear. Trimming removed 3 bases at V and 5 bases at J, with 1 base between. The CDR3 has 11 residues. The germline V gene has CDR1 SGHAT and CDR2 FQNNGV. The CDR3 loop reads CASSFTGELFF. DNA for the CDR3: TGTGCCAGCAGCTTTACCGGGGAGCTGTTTTTT.

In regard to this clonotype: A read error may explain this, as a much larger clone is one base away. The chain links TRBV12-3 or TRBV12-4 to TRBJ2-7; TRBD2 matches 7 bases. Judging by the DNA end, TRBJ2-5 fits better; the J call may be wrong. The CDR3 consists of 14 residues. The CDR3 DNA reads TGTGCCAGCAGTTTCTCGCGGGGAGGGGAGACCCAGTACTTC. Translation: CASSFSRGGETQYF.

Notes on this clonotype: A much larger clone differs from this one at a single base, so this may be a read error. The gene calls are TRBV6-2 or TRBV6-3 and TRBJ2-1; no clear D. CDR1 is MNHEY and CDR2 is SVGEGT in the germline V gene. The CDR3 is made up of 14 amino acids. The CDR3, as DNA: TGTGCCAGCTGTTACTCGATTGAGAAATATGAGCAGTTCTTC. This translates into CASCYSIEKYEQFF.

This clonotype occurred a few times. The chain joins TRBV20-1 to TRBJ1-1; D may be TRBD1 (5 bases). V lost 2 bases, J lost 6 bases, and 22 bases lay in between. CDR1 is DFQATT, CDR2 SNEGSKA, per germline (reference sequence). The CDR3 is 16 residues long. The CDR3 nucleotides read TGCAGTGCTAGATCCGCACGGGGGGGTCGAATCGCTGAAGCTTTCTTT. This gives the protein CSARSARGGRIAEAFF.

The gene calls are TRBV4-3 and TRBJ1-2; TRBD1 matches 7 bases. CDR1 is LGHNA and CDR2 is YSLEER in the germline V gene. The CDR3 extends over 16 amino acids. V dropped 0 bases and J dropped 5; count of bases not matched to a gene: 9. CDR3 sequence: CASSQDYGGGGYGYTF. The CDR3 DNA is TGCGCCAGCAGCCAAGATTATGGAGGGGGCGGGTATGGCTACACCTTC.

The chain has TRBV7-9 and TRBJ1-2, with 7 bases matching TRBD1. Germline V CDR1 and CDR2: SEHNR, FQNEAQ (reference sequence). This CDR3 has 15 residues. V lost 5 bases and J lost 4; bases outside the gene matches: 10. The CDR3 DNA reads TGTGCCAGCAGCACCACAGGGGAGCAGGGCTATGGCTACACCTTC. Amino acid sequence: CASSTTGEQGYGYTF.

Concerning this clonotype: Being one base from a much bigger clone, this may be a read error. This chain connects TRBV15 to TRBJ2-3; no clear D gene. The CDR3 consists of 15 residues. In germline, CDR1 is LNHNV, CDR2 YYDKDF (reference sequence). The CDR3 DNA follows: TGTGCCACCAGCAGAGGTACGACACGGGCAGAGACGCAGTATTTT. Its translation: CATSRGTTRAETQYF.

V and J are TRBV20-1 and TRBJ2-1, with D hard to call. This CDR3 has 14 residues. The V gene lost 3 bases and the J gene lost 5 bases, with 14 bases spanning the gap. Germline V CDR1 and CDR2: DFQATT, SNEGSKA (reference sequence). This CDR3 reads CSASPWILNNEQFF. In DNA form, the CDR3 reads TGCAGTGCTAGCCCCTGGATTTTGAACAATGAGCAGTTCTTC.

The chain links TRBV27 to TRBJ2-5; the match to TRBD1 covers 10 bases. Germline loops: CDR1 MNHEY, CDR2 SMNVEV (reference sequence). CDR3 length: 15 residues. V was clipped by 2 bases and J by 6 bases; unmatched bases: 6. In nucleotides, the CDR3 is TGTGCCAGCAGTTTAGACGACAGGGGGCAAAAGACCCAGTACTTC. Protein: CASSLDDRGQKTQYF.

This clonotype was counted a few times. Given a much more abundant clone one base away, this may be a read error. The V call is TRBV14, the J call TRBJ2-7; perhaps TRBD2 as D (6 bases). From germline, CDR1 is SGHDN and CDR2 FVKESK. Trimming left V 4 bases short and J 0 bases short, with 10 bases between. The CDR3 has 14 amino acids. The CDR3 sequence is CASSRVGGSYEQYF. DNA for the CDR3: TGTGCCAGCAGCCGGGTCGGGGGCTCCTACGAGCAGTACTTC.

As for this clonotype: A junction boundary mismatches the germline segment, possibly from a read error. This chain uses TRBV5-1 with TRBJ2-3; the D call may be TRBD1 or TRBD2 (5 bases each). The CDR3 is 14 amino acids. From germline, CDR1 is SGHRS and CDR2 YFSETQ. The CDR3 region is CVSSPGTRVDTQYF. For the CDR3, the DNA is TGCGTCAGCAGCCCCGGGACCAGAGTAGATACGCAGTATTTT.

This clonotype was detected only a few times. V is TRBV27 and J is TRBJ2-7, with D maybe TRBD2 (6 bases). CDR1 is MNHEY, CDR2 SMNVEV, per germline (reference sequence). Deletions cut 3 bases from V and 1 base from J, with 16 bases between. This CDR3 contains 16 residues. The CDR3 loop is CASSFREGGESYEQYF. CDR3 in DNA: TGTGCCAGCAGTTTTCGAGAAGGAGGGGAATCCTACGAGCAGTACTTC.

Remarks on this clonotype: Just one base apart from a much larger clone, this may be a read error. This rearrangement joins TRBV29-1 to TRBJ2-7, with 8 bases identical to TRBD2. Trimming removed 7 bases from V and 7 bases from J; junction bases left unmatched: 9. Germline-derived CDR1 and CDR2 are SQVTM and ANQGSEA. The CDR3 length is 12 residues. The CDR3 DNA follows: TGCAGCGGGGGACTAGACTCCAATGAGCAGTACTTC. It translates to CSGGLDSNEQYF.

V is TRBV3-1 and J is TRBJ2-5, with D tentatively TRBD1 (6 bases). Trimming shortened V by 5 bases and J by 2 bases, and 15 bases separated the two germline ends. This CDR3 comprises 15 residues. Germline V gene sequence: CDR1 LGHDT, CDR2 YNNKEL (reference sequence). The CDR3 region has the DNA TGTGCCAGCAGCATAGGGGGTGGGCGACAAGAGACCCAGTACTTC. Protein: CASSIGGGRQETQYF.

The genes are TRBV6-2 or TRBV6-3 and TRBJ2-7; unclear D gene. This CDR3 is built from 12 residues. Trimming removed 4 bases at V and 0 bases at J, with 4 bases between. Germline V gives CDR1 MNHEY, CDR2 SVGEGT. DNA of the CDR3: TGTGCCAGCAGTTGCACCTCCTACGAGCAGTACTTC. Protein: CASSCTSYEQYF.

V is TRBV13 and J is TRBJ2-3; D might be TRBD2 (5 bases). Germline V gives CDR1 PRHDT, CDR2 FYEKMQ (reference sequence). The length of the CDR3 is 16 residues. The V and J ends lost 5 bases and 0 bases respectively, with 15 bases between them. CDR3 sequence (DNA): TGTGCCAGCAGCAGACTAACGGGAACTAGCACAGATACGCAGTATTTT. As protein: CASSRLTGTSTDTQYF.